This record looks at one T cell receptor beta chain sequence and its context. Its antigen has not been determined. No base quality values were provided; no much bigger clone lies one nucleotide off. The CDR3 regions of human TCRbeta chains were subjected to immunosequencing. Per the original workflow: Repertoire TCRs were checked for matches against a reference library of SARS-CoV-2-specific TCRs that had been generated using the MIRA antigen-specificity platform. Breadth was defined as the fraction of unique TCRs that were SARS-CoV-2-associated, and depth was defined as the fraction of total T cells that were SARS-CoV-2-associated. Using the MIRA data, each spike-specific TCR was mapped to the spike region that the TCR reacts to and placed in a CD4 or CD8 class. Log10-transformed breadth and depth values were compared by one-way ANOVA with Sidak's multiple comparisons tests. The clones in this table, taken by TCRdb from immuneACCESS, are in-frame only. Not every clone is retained; where verified, under half of the shortfall comes from an unresolved V gene, and the cause of the rest is unknown. V, J and clone size derive from that table, while D and trimming were established from the DNA sequence. This sample gives 180,000 or so clones in total; about 89% of them show up just once. The ten largest clones capture about 1.5% of the sample.

The time point label of this sample denotes: baseline before first vaccination. Samples from vaccinated people were obtained from the UK trials COV001 and COV002, which included a single-blind randomized controlled phase 2/3 trial of AZD1222 (ChAdOx1 nCoV-19) in healthy adults. For TCRbeta chain sequencing, PBMC samples from trial participants were taken at day 0 and at day 28 after the second dose. V is cut back by 4 bases and J by 1 base, with 4 bases in the junction unmatched. Via the germline V gene, CDR1 is KGHDR and CDR2 SFDVKD. Taken from cysteine to phenylalanine, the CDR3 has 16 residues. Only CDR3 DNA is held: 48 bases, read in frame from base 1. The sample originates from a study of T cell responses to AZD1222 COVID-19 vaccine (dated by TCRdb to about 2021). With regard to the full study: AZD1222 recipients given second doses at about 4 weeks or at about 12 weeks were pooled, since spike-specific TCR depth and breadth were not found to differ between the two schedules. A total of over 230 trial participants underwent TCR sequencing, of whom about 210 received two doses of AZD1222 and about 25 received two doses of the MenACWY control vaccine. Trial participants were enrolled by age into 18-55, 56-69 and 70-plus year subgroups, with around 150, 28 and 57 TCR-sequenced participants respectively.

Here is what the overall study found, with its caveats: Vaccine-associated CD4 TCRs spanned the whole spike protein, with dominant responses in regions 160-218 and 743-854. The 56-69-year group was small, and its depth increase did not reach significance, likely because of low power. Participants were mostly white British and included more females than males, and it was suggested by the authors that clonal diversity may have been underestimated. After two AZD1222 doses, spike-specific TCR breadth and depth were significantly higher than at day 0 and than in MenACWY recipients. Reportedly, close to half of the unique spike-specific TCRs recognized epitopes lying outside the regions that are mutated in the B.1.351 and B.1.1.7 variants. No day 14 peak-response samples were available, so repertoires were characterized only after the peak T cell response. Conclusions about previously exposed vaccinees are limited because only six or seven AZD1222 recipients were SARS-CoV-2 seropositive at baseline.

This TCR was sampled from an adult in good health. The sequence is built from TRBV24-1 and TRBJ1-5, and TRBD1 matches 9 of the central bases. The sequencing used peripheral blood, collected on day 0 of AZD1222 vaccination. The DNA sequence follows: TGTGCCACCAGTGACCCGACAGGGGGGAGCAATCAGCCCCAGCATTTT. Its protein reads: CATSDPTGGSNQPQHF.